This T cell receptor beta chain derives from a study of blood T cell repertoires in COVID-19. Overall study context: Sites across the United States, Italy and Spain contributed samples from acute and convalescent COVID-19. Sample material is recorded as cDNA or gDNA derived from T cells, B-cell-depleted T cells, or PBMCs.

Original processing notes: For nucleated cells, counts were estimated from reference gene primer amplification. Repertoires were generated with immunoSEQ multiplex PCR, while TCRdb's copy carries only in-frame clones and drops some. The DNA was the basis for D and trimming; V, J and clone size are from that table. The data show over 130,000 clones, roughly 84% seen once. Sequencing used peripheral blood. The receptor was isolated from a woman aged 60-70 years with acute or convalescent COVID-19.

CDR3 region: CASSSGGHLANYGYTF. CDR3 sequence (DNA): TGTGCCAGCAGTTCAGGGGGACACTTAGCTAACTATGGCTACACCTTC. This chain uses TRBV25-1 with TRBJ1-2; TRBD1 matches at 7 bases. V was pared by 5 bases and J by 0 bases, with 9 bases of the junction left unmatched. The CDR3 has 16 amino acids. CDR1 MGHDK and CDR2 SYGVNS come from the germline V gene.